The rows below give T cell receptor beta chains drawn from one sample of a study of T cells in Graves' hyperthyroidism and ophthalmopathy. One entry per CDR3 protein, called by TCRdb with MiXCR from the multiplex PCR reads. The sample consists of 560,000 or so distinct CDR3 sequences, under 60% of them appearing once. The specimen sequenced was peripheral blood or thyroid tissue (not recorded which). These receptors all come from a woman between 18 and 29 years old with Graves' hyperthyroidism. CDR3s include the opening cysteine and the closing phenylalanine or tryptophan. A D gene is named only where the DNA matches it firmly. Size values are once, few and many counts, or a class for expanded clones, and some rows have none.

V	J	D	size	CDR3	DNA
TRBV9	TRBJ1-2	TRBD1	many	CASSLQGFPGYTF	TGTGCCAGCAGTCTACAGGGGTTTCCTGGCTACACCTTC
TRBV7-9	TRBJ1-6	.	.	CASRSGGYSPLHF	TGTGCCAGCAGGTCCGGGGGATATTCACCCCTCCACTTT
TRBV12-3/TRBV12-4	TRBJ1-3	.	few	CASSFGGGNTIYF	TGTGCCAGCAGTTTTGGCGGCGGAAACACCATATATTTT
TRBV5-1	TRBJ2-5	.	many	CASSLGQETQYF	TGTGCCAGCAGCTTAGGTCAAGAGACCCAGTACTTC
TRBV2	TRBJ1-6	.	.	CASSGHALGLNSPLHF	TGTGCCAGCAGTGGACACGCTTTGGGCTTGAATTCACCCCTCCACTTT
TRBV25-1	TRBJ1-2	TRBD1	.	CASVTGEYGYTF	TGTGCCAGCGTGACAGGGGAGTATGGCTACACCTTC
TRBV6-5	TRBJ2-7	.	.	CASSYSIGSSYEQYF	TGTGCCAGCAGTTACTCGATCGGTAGCTCCTACGAGCAGTACTTC
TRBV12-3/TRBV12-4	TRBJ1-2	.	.	CASRSRTVNYGYTF	TGTGCCAGCAGATCGAGGACAGTCAACTATGGCTACACCTTC
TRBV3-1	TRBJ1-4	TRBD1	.	CASSQTSGTGVEKLFF	TGTGCCAGCAGCCAGACCTCCGGGACAGGGGTTGAAAAACTGTTTTTT
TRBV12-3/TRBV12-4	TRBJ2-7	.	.	CASSPYKGYEQYF	TGTGCCAGCAGTCCCTACAAGGGGTACGAGCAGTACTTC
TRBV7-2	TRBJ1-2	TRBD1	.	CASSQAVRQGASYGYTF	TGTGCCAGCAGCCAAGCCGTAAGACAGGGGGCCAGCTATGGCTACACCTTC
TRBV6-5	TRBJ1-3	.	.	CASSYWTPVSGNTIYF	TGTGCCAGCAGTTACTGGACACCAGTCTCTGGAAACACCATATATTTT
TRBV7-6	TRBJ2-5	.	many	CASSFYNGGSKTQYF	TGTGCCAGCAGCTTTTATAATGGTGGGAGTAAGACCCAGTACTTC
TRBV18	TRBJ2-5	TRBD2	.	CASSPRLAGGQETQYF	TGTGCCAGCTCACCAAGACTAGCGGGAGGGCAAGAGACCCAGTACTTC
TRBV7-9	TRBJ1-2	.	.	CASSYPSGGDFYGYTF	TGTGCCAGCAGCTACCCCTCGGGGGGTGACTTCTATGGCTACACCTTC
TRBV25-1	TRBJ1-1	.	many	CASSETLRGAEAFF	TGTGCCAGCAGCGAAACCCTCAGAGGGGCTGAAGCTTTCTTT
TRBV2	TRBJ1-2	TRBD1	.	CASRTGTGAGYTF	TGTGCCAGCAGAACCGGTACAGGGGCCGGCTACACCTTC
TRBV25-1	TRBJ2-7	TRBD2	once	CASSPVAGTIYEQYF	TGTGCCAGCAGTCCAGTAGCGGGGACTATATACGAGCAGTACTTC
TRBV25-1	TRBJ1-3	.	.	CASSFNGHRGSGNTIYF	TGTGCCAGCAGTTTTAACGGCCATCGGGGCTCTGGAAACACCATATATTTT
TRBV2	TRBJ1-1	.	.	CASSPGPVNTEAFF	TGTGCCAGCAGTCCCGGCCCGGTGAACACTGAAGCTTTCTTT
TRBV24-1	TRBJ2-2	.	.	CATSTGAGGFRELFF	TGTGCCACCTCCACCGGGGCAGGGGGGTTCCGGGAGCTGTTTTTT
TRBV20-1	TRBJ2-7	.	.	CSATSGRERHEQYF	TGCAGTGCGACCTCGGGCAGGGAGAGGCACGAGCAGTACTTC
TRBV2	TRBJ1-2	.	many	CASSADRSGGYTF	TGTGCCAGCAGCGCGGACAGATCGGGTGGCTACACCTTC
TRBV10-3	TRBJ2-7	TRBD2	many	CAGGLAGDEQYF	TGTGCCGGGGGACTAGCGGGAGACGAGCAGTACTTC
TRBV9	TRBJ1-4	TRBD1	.	CASSLPGGRNEKLFF	TGTGCCAGCAGTTTGCCAGGGGGCCGTAATGAAAAACTGTTTTTT
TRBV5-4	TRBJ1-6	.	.	CASSLDLGGNSPLHF	TGTGCCAGCAGCCTGGACCTCGGGGGGAATTCACCCCTCCACTTT
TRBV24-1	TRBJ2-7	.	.	CATSDSRYYEQYF	TGTGCCACCAGTGATAGTCGGTACTACGAGCAGTACTTC
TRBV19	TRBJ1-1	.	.	CASSLGSLSEAFF	TGTGCCAGTAGCCTCGGGAGTCTCAGTGAAGCTTTCTTT
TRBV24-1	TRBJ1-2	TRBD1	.	CATSPGTGVFGYGYTF	TGTGCCACCAGTCCCGGGACAGGGGTCTTCGGTTATGGCTACACCTTC
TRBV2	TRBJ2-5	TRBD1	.	CASSQRTGTGETQYF	TGTGCCAGCAGTCAGAGGACAGGGACGGGAGAGACCCAGTACTTC
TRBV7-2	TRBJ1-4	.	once	CASSLWTASNEKLFF	TGTGCCAGCAGCCTCTGGACAGCCTCAAATGAAAAACTGTTTTTT
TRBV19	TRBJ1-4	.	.	CASSLTGPTNEKLFF	TGTGCCAGTAGCTTGACAGGACCAACTAATGAAAAACTGTTTTTT
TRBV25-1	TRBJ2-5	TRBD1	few	CASSPRTGGKTQYF	TGTGCCAGCAGCCCGAGGACAGGGGGAAAGACCCAGTACTTC
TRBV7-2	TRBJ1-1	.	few	CASSYGRTNTEAFF	TGCGCCAGCAGCTACGGACGTACGAACACTGAAGCTTTCTTT
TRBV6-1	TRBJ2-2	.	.	CASRGTYTGELFF	TGTGCCAGCAGGGGGACTTACACCGGGGAGCTGTTTTTT
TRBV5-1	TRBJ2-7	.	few	CASSFFGPTYEQYF	TGCGCCAGCAGCTTCTTCGGACCCACCTACGAGCAGTACTTC
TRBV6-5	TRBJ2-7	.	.	CASSYPSGEEQYF	TGTGCCAGCAGTTACCCCTCAGGGGAAGAGCAGTACTTC
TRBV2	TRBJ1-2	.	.	CASESADRGGYTF	TGTGCCAGCGAATCGGCAGACAGAGGGGGCTACACCTTC
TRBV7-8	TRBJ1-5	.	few	CASSKASGPNQPQHF	TGTGCCAGCAGCAAGGCGTCGGGGCCCAATCAGCCCCAGCATTTT
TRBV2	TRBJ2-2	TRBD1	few	CASSQDRGRTGELFF	TGTGCCAGCAGTCAAGACAGGGGGCGCACCGGGGAGCTGTTTTTT
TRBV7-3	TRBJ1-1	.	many	CASSLRAGVTEAFF	TGTGCCAGCAGCTTAAGGGCAGGGGTGACTGAAGCTTTCTTT
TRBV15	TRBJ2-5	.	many	CATSNPGWAQYF	TGTGCCACCAGCAACCCGGGGTGGGCCCAGTACTTC
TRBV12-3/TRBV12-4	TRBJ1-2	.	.	CASSQNDEASLEAGYTF	TGTGCCAGCAGCCAAAACGATGAGGCCTCTCTGGAGGCAGGCTACACCTTC
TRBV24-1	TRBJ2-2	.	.	CATRDPRGARTGELFF	TGTGCCACCAGGGACCCGAGGGGGGCGCGCACCGGGGAGCTGTTTTTT
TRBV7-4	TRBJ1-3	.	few	CASSFSSSSGNTIYF	TGTGCCAGCAGCTTTAGCAGCAGCTCTGGAAACACCATATATTTT
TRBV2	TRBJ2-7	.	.	CASSLAQPSYEQYF	TGCGCCAGCAGCTTGGCTCAGCCCTCCTACGAGCAGTACTTC
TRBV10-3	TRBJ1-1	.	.	CAISFRQIRAFF	TGTGCCATCAGTTTCCGACAAATCCGAGCTTTCTTT
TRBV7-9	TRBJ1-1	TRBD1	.	CASSLATGAGAFF	TGTGCCAGCAGCTTAGCGACAGGGGCGGGAGCTTTCTTT
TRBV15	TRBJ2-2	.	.	CATSREGRGELFF	TGTGCCACCAGCAGAGAGGGACGTGGGGAGCTGTTTTTT
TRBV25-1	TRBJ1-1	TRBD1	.	CASSPHGQVEAFF	TGTGCCAGCAGCCCACACGGACAGGTTGAAGCTTTCTTT
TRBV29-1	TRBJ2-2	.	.	CSVSGGGELFF	TGCAGCGTTAGTGGTGGCGGGGAGCTGTTTTTT
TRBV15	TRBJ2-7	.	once	CATSTDPSSYEQYF	TGTGCCACCAGCACTGACCCCTCCTCCTACGAGCAGTACTTC
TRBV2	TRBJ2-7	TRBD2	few	CASTHQLAGYEQYF	TGTGCCAGCACCCACCAGCTAGCGGGGTACGAGCAGTACTTC
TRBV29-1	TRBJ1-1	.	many	CSVVQELNTEAFF	TGCAGCGTTGTACAAGAATTGAACACTGAAGCTTTCTTT
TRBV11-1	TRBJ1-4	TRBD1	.	CASSSPGQLNEKLFF	TGTGCCAGCAGCTCCCCGGGACAGCTAAATGAAAAACTGTTTTTT
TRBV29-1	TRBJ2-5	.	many	CSVEEDLIQETQYF	TGCAGCGTTGAAGAAGACCTCATACAAGAGACCCAGTACTTC
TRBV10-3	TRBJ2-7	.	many	CATRSRFSYEQYF	TGTGCCACACGGAGCAGGTTCTCCTACGAGCAGTACTTC